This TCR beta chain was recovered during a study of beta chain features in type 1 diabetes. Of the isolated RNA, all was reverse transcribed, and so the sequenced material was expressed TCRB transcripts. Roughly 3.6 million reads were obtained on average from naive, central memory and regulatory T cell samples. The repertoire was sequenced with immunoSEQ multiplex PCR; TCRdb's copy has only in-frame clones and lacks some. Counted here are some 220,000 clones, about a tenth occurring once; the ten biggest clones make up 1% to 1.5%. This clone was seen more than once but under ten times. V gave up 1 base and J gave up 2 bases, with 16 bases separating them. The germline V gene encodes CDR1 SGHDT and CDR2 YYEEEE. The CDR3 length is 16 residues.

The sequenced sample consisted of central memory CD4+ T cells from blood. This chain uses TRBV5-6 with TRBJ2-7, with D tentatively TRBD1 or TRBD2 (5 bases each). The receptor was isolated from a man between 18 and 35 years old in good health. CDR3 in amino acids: CASSLYGDGQTYEQYF. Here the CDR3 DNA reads TGTGCCAGCAGCTTGTACGGGGACGGGCAAACCTACGAGCAGTACTTC.